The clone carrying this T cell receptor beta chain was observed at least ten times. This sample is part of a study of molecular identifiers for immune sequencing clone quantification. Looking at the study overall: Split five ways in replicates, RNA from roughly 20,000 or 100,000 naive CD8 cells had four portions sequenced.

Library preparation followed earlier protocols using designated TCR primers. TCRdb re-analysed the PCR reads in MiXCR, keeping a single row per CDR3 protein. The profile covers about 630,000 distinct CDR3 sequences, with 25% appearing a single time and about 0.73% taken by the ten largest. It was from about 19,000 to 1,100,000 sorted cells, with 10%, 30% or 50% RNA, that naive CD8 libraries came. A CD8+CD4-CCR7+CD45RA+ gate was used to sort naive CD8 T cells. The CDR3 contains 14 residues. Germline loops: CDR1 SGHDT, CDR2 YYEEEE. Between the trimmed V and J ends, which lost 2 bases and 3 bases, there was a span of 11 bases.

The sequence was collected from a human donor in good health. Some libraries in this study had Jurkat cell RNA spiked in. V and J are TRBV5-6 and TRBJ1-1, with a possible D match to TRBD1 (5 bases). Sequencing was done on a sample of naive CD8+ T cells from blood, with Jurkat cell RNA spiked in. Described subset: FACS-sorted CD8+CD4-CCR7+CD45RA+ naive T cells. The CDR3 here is CASSFPLGDTEAFF. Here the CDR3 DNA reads TGTGCCAGCAGCTTTCCCCTGGGGGACACTGAAGCTTTCTTT.